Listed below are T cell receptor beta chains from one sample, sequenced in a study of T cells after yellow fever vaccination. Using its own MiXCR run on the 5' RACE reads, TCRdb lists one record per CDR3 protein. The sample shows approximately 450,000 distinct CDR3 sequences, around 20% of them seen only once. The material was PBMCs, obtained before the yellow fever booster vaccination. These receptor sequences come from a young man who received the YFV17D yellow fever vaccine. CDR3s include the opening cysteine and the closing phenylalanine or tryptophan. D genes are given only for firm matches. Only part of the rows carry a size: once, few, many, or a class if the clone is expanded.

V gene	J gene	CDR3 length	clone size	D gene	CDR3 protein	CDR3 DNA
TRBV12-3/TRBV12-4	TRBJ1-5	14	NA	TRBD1	CASRGTGDRQPQHF	TGTGCCAGCAGGGGGACAGGGGACAGACAGCCCCAGCATTTT
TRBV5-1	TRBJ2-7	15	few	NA	CASSLGTYSSYEQYF	TGCGCCAGCAGCTTGGGGACGTACAGCTCCTACGAGCAGTACTTC
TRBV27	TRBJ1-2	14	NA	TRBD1	CASSRDRGYYGYTF	TGTGCCAGCAGCCGGGACAGGGGGTACTATGGCTACACCTTC
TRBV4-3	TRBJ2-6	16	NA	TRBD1	CASSHDRGSLANVLTF	TGCGCCAGCAGCCACGACAGGGGAAGCCTGGCCAACGTCCTGACTTTC
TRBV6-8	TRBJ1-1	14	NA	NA	CASTSGSVNTEAFF	TGTGCCAGTACAAGTGGGTCAGTGAACACTGAAGCTTTCTTT
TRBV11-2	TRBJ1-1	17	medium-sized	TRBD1	CASSSPGGTARNTEAFF	TGTGCCAGCAGCTCCCCAGGGGGTACGGCAAGGAACACTGAAGCTTTCTTT
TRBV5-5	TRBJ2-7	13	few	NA	CATDPGSGDEQYF	TGTGCCACCGATCCTGGATCCGGGGACGAGCAGTACTTC
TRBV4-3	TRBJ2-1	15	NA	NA	CASSQAVPGYNEQFF	TGCGCCAGCAGCCAGGCGGTTCCCGGCTACAATGAGCAGTTCTTC
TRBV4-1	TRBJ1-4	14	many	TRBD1	CASSPGTGDEKLFF	TGCGCCAGCAGCCCAGGGACAGGGGACGAAAAACTGTTTTTT
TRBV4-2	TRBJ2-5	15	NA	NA	CASSQDGDRPQTQYF	TGTGCCAGCAGCCAAGATGGTGACAGACCCCAGACCCAGTACTTC
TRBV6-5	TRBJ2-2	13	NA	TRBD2	CASQPGGVGELFF	TGTGCCAGCCAACCGGGGGGGGTCGGGGAGCTGTTTTTT
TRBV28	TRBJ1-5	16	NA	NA	CASKTSGTWGIQPQHF	TGTGCCAGCAAAACCTCCGGGACCTGGGGGATTCAGCCCCAGCATTTT
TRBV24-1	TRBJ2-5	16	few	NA	CATSDPRYRTGETQYF	TGTGCCACCAGTGACCCCCGCTACAGAACAGGGGAGACCCAGTACTTC
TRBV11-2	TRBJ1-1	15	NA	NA	CASSLDLGGNTEAFF	TGTGCCAGCAGCTTAGACCTCGGGGGGAACACTGAAGCTTTCTTT
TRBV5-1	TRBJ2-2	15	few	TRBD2	CASSPRGGANGELFF	TGCGCCAGCAGCCCACGGGGGGGCGCAAACGGGGAGCTGTTTTTT